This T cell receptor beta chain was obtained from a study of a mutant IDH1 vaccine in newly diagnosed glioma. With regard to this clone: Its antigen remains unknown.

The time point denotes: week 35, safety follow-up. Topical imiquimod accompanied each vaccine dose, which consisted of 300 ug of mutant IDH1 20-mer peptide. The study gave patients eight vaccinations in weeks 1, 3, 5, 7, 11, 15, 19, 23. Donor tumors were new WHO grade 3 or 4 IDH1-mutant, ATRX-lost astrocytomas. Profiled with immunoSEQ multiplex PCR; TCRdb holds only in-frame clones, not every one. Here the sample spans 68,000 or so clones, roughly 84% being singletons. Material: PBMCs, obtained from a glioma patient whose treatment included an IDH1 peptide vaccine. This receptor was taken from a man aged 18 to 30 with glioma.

The CDR3 loop is CASSAPYEQYF. The DNA of the CDR3 is TGTGCCAGCAGTGCCCCCTACGAGCAGTACTTC. This rearrangement joins TRBV2 to TRBJ2-7; no definite D call. The CDR3 totals 11 residues. Germline V CDR1 and CDR2: SNHLY, FYNNEI. V gave up 4 bases and J gave up 2 bases, with 3 bases separating them.